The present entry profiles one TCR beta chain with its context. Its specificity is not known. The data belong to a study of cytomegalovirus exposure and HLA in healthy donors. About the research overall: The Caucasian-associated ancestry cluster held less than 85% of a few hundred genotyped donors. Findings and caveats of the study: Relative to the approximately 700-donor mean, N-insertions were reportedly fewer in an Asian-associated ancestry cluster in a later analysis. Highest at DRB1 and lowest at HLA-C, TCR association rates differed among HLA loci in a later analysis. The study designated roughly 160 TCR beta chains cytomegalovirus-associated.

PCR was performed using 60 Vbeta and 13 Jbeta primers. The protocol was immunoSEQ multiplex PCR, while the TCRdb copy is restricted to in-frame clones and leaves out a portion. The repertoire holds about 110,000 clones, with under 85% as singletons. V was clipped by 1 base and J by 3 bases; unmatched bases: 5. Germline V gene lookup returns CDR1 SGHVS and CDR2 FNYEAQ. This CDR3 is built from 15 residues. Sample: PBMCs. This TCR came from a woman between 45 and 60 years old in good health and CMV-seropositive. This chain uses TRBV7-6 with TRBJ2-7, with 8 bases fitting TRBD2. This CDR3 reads CASSLVGLAHYEQYF. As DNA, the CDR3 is TGTGCCAGCAGCTTAGTAGGACTAGCCCACTACGAGCAGTACTTC.